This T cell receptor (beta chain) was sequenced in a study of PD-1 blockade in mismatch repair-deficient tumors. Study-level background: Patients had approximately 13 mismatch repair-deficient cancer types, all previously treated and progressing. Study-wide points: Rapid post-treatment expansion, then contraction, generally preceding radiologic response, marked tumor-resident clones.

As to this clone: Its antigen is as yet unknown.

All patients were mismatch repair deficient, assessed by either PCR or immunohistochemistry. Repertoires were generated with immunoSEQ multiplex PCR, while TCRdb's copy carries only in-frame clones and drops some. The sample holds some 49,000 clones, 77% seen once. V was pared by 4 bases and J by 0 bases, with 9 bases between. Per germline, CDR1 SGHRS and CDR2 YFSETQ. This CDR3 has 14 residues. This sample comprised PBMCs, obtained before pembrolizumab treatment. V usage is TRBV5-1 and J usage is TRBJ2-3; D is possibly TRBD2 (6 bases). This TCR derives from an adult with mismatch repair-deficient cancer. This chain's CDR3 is CASSIGTSTDTQYF. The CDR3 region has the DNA TGCGCCAGCAGCATAGGGACTAGCACAGATACGCAGTATTTT.